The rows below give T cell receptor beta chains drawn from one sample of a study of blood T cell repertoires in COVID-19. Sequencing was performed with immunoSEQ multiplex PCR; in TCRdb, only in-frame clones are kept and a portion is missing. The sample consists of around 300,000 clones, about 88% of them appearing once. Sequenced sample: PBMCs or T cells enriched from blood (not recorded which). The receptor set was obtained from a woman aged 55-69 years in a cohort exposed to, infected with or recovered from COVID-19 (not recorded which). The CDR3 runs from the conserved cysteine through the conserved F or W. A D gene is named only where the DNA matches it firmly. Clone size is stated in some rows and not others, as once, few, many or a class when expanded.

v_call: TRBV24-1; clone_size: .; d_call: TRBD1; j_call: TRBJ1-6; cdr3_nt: TGTGCCACCAGAGACAGGGGATTTTTCTATAATTCACCCCTCCACTTT; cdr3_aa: CATRDRGFFYNSPLHF
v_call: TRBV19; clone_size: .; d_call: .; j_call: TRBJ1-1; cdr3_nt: TGTGCCAGTAGTATAGCCGGAGGCGGCACTGAAGCTTTCTTT; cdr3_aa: CASSIAGGGTEAFF
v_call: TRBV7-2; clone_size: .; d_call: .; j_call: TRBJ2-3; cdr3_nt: TGTGCCAGCAGCCCGAGAATCGCAGATACGCAGTATTTT; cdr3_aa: CASSPRIADTQYF
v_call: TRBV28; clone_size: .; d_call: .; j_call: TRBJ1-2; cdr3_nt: TGTGCCAGCAGTTCCCTGGCCTGGGAGAATGGCTACACCTTC; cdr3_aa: CASSSLAWENGYTF
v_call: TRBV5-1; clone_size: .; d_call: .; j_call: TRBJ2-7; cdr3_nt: TGCGCCAGCAGCTTGGCGGGGTCGAACTACGAGCAGTACTTC; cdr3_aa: CASSLAGSNYEQYF
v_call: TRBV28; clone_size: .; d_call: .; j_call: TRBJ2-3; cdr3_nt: TGTGCCAGCAGGTACCGAGGAGGTTCGTCAGATACGCAGTATTTT; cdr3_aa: CASRYRGGSSDTQYF
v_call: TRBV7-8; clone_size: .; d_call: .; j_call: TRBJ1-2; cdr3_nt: TGTGCCAGCAGCCCGTCTGCTAACTATGGCTACACCTTC; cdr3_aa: CASSPSANYGYTF
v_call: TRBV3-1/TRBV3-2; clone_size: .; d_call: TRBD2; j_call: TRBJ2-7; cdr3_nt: TGTGCCAGCAGCCGGGGGGGAAACTACGAGCAGTACTTC; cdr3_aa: CASSRGGNYEQYF
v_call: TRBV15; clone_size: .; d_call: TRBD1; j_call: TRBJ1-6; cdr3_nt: TGTGCCACCAGCAGACCGGGACAGGTTTCCTATAATTCACCCCTCCACTTT; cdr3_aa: CATSRPGQVSYNSPLHF
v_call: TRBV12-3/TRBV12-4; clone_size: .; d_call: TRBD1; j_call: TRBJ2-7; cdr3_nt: TGTGCCAGCACCGGGACAGTGGGAATAGAGCAGTACTTC; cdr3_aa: CASTGTVGIEQYF
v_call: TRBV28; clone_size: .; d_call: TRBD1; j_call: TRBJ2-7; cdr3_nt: TGTGCCAGCAGTTTAGCGGGGACAGGACGCTACGAGCAGTACTTC; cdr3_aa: CASSLAGTGRYEQYF
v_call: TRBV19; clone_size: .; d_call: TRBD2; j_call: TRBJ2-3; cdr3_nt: TGTGCCAGTAGTCGAGATAGCGGGAGGGCCGCGGATACGCAGTATTTT; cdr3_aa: CASSRDSGRAADTQYF
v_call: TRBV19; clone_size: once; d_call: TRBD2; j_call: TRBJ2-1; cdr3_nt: TGTGCCAGTAGTATAGATGGGACTAGGTCGGCCGAGCAGTTCTTC; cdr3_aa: CASSIDGTRSAEQFF
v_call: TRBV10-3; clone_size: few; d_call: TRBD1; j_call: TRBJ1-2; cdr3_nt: TGTGCCATCAGCGGACAGGGTGGAGGCTACACCTTC; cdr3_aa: CAISGQGGGYTF
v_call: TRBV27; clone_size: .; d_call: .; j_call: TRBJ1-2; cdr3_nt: TGTGCCAGCAGTTTATTGCCAGCAGGGGCTGGCTACACCTTC; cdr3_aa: CASSLLPAGAGYTF
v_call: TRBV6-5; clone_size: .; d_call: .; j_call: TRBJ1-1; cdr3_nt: TGTGCCAGCAGTTGGAGGCGGACGTCGAACACTGAAGCTTTCTTT; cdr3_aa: CASSWRRTSNTEAFF
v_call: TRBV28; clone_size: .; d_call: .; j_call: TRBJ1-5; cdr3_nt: TGTGCCAGCAGTTCGACTATCGGGGGGGGCAATCAGCCCCAGCATTTT; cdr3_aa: CASSSTIGGGNQPQHF
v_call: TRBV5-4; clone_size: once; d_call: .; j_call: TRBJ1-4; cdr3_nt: TGTGCCAGCAGCTTGGCCGGAGTAAATGAAAAACTGTTTTTT; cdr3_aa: CASSLAGVNEKLFF
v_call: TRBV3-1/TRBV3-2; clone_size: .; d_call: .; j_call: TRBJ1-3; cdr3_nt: TGTGCCAGCAGCCAACTTCAGCCAGGGGCGAACACCATATATTTT; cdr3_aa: CASSQLQPGANTIYF
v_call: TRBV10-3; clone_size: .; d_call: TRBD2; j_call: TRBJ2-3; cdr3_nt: TGTGCCATCAGAGAGTTAGCGGGAACAGATACGCAGTATTTT; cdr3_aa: CAIRELAGTDTQYF
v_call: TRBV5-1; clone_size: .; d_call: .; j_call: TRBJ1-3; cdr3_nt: TGCGCCAGCAGGGGTACGGGTGGAAACACCATATATTTT; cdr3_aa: CASRGTGGNTIYF
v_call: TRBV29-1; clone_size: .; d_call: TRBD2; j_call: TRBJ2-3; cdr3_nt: TGCAGCGTTGTGGGTAGCGGGAAAACAGATACGCAGTATTTT; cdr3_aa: CSVVGSGKTDTQYF
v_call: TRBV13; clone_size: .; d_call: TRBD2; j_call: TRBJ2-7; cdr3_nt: TGTGCCAGCAGGCCACTAGCGGGTACTGCCTACGAGCAGTACTTC; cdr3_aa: CASRPLAGTAYEQYF
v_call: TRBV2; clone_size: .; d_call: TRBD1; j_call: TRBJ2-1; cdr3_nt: TGTGCCAGCAGTCTACAGGGGCTCCCATACAATGAGCAGTTCTTC; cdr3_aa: CASSLQGLPYNEQFF
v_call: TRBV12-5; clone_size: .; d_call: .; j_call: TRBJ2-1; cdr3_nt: TGTGCTAGTGGCTACAGGGAGCAGTTCTTC; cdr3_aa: CASGYREQFF
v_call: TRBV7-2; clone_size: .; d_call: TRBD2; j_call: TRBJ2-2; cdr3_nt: TGTGCCAGCAGCTTAGGGCTAGCGGGAGTCACCGGGGAGCTGTTTTTT; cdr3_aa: CASSLGLAGVTGELFF
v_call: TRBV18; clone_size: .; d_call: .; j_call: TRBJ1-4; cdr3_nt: TGTGCCAGCTCACCCGCCGCGGGGGCGGCTAATGAAAAACTGTTTTTT; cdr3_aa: CASSPAAGAANEKLFF
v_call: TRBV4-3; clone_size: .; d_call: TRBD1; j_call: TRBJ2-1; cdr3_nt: TGCGCCAGCAGCCAAGGACAGGGGCGAAACAATGAGCAGTTCTTC; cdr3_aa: CASSQGQGRNNEQFF
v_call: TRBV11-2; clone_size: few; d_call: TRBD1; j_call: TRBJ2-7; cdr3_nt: TGTGCCAGCAGCTTAGATATAAAGGGGGCAGGGGAGCAGTACTTC; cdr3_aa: CASSLDIKGAGEQYF
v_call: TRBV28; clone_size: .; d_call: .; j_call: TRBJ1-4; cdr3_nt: TGTGCCAGCAGCCGTCCCGCGGCGGAGGAAAAACTGTTTTTT; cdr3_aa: CASSRPAAEEKLFF
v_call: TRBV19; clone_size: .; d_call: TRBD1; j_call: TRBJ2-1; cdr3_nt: TGTGCCAGTAGTATCGGGACAGGCAATGAGCAGTTCTTC; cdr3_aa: CASSIGTGNEQFF
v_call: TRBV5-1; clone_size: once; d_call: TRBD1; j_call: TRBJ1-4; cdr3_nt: TGCGCCAGCAGCTTTGGTTCCGGGACAGGGGTTGAAAAACTGTTTTTT; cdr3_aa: CASSFGSGTGVEKLFF
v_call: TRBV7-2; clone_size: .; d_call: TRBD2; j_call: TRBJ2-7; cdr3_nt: TGTGCCAGCAGCTTAGATACACTAGCGGGTTCCTACGAGCAGTACTTC; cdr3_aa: CASSLDTLAGSYEQYF
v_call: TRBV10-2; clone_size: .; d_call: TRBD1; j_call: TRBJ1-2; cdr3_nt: TGCGCCAGCAGTTTTACAGGGGACGATGGCTACACCTTC; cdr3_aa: CASSFTGDDGYTF
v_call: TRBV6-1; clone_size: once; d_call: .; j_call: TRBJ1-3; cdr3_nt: TGTGCCAGCAGTGAACGTTCTGGAAACACCATATATTTT; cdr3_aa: CASSERSGNTIYF
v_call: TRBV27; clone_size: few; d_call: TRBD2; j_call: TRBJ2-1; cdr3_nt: TGTGCCAGCAGTTTATCAACTAGCGGGGAAGAGCAGTTCTTC; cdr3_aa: CASSLSTSGEEQFF
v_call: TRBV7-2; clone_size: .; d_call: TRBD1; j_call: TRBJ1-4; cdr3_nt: TGTGCCAGCAGCCTGACAGGGTTAAGTGAAAAACTGTTTTTT; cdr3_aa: CASSLTGLSEKLFF
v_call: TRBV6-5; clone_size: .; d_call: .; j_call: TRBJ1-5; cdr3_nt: TGTGCCAGCATATCGGGGGGCGCATACGCCCAGCCCCAGCATTTT; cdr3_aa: CASISGGAYAQPQHF
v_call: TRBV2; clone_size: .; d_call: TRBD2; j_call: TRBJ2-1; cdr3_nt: TGTGCCAGCAGTGAGCGGCTAGCGGGACACAATGAGCAGTTCTTC; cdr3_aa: CASSERLAGHNEQFF
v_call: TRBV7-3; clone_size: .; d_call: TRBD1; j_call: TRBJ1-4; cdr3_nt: TGTGCCAGCAGCCAAGACAGGGGTGAAAAACTGTTTTTT; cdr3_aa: CASSQDRGEKLFF
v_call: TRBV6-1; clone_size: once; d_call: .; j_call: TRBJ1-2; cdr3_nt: TGTGCCAGCAGTGACGGCGGCTATGGCTACACCTTC; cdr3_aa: CASSDGGYGYTF
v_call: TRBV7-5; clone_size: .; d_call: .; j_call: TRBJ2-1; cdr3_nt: TGTGCCAGAAGCTTACGGTCGCGGGAGGTCTCCTACAATGAGCAGTTCTTC; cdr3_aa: CARSLRSREVSYNEQFF
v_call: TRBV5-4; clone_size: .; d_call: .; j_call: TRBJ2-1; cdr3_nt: TGTGCCAGCAGCCTACCCGGGACCAGCAGGGGCAATGAGCAGTTCTTC; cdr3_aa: CASSLPGTSRGNEQFF
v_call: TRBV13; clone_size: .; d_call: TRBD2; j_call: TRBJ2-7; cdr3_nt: TGTGCCAGCAGCCCCTTAGCGGGAGGGGAAAGGCAGTACTTC; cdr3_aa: CASSPLAGGERQYF
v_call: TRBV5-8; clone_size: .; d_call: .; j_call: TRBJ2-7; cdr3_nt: TGTGCCAGCAGCCCCGGGTGGAGCTCCTACGAGCAGTACTTC; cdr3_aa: CASSPGWSSYEQYF
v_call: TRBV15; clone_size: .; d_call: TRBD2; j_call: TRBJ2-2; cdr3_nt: TGTGCCACCAGCAGAGAAGCCCCCGGGACTAGCCCCACCGGGGAGCTGTTTTTT; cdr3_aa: CATSREAPGTSPTGELFF
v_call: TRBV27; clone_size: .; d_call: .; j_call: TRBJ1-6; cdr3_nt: TGTGCCAGCAGCCCCTCGCAGAATTCACCCCTCCACTTT; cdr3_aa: CASSPSQNSPLHF
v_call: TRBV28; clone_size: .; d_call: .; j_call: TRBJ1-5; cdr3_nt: TGTGCCAGCAGTCGCAGGGTCTCGCTCCAGCATTTT; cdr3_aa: CASSRRVSLQHF
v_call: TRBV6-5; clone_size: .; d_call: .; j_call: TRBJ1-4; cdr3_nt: TGTGCCAGCAGCCAGACAGGTCGGAATGAAAAACTGTTTTTT; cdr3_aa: CASSQTGRNEKLFF
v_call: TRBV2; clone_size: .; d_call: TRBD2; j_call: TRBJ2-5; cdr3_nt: TGTGCCAGCAGCGGACTAGCGGGAGAGACCCAGTACTTC; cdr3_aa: CASSGLAGETQYF
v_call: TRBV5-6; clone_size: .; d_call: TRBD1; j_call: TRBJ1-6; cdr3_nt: TGTGCCAGCAGCTTCGTGGACAGGGGAATATCGCCCCTCCACTTT; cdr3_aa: CASSFVDRGISPLHF
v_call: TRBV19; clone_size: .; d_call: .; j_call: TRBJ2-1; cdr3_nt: TGTGCCAGTTGCGCCCAGGGGTACCCCTACAATGAGCAGTTCTTC; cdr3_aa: CASCAQGYPYNEQFF
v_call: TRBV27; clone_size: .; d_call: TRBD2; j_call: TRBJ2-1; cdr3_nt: TGTGCCAGCAGTTTCTCTAGCGGGGGGCGCTACAATGAGCAGTTCTTC; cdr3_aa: CASSFSSGGRYNEQFF
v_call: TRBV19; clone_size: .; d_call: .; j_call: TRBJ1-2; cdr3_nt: TGTGCCAGTAGTATAGAGATCGGGAACCATGGCTACACCTTC; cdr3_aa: CASSIEIGNHGYTF
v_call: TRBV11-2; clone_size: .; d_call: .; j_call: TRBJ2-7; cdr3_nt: TGTGCCAGCAGCTTAGTAGTAGCGAGAGACTACGAGCAGTACTTC; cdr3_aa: CASSLVVARDYEQYF
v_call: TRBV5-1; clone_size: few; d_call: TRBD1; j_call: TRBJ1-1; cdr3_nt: TGCGCCAGCAGCTTGAGACAGGGGGGGACTGAAGCTTTCTTT; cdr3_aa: CASSLRQGGTEAFF
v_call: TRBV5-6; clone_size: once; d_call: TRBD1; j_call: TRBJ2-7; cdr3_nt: TGTGCCAGCAGCCCAAGGACAGGGTCCTACGAGCAGTACTTC; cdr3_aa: CASSPRTGSYEQYF